The TCR beta chain described here comes from a study of blood T cell repertoires in COVID-19. Turning to the study itself: T cells, B-cell-depleted T cells, or PBMCs provided the cDNA or gDNA that served as material.

Generated by immunoSEQ multiplex PCR, the TCRdb table keeps only in-frame clones and is missing some. The table records approximately 180,000 clones, over 80% of them present only once. Enrollment of patients from Seattle took place during active infection, with longitudinal follow-up. Germline V gives CDR1 MNHEY, CDR2 SMNVEV (reference sequence). The CDR3 extends over 15 amino acids. Trimming cost V 5 bases and J 4 bases, with 18 bases left between them. The sample taken for sequencing was peripheral blood. The clonotype comes from a woman aged 40 to 50 with COVID-19, enrolled during active disease. The genes are TRBV27 and TRBJ2-7; tentatively, D is TRBD2 (6 bases). The CDR3 coding sequence is TGTGCCAGCAGTCCTCGGAGGGAGAGCAAGTACGAGCAGTACTTC. This gives the protein CASSPRRESKYEQYF.